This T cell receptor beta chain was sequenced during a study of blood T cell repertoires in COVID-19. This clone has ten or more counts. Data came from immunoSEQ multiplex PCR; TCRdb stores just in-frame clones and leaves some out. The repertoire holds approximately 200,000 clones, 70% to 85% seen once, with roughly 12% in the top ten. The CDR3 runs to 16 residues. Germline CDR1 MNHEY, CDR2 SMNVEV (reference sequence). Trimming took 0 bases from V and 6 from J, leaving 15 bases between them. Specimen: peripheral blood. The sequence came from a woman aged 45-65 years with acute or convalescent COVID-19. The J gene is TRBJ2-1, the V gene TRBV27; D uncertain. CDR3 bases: TGTGCCAGCAGTTTATCTGTCGCGATATACTTCAATGAGCAGTTCTTC. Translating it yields CASSLSVAIYFNEQFF.